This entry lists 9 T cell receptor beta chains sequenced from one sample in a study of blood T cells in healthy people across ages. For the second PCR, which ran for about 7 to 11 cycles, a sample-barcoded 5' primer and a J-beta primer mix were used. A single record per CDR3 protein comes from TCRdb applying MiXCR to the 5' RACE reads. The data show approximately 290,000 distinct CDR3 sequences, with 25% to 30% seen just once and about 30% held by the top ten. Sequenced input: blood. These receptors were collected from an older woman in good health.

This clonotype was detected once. CDR3 in DNA: TGTGCCAGCAGTTTAAACAAAAACTATGGCTACACCTTC. Translated: CASSLNKNYGYTF. V is TRBV28 and J is TRBJ1-2; no definite D call. V lost 2 bases and J lost 2, with 6 bases in between. Germline CDR1 and CDR2: MDHEN and SYDVKM. The CDR3 consists of 13 residues.

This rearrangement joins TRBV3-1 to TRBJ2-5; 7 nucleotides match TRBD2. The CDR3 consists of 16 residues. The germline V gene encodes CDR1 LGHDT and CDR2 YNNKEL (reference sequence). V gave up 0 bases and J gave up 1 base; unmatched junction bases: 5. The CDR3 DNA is TGTGCCAGCAGCCAAGACCCTAGCGGACTCCAAGAGACCCAGTACTTC. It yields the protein CASSQDPSGLQETQYF.

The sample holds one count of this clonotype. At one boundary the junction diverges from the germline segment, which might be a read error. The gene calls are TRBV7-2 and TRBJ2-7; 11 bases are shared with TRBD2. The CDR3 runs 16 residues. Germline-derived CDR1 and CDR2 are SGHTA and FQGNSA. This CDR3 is CASSLVAGGPSYEQHF. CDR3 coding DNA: TGTGCCAGCAGCTTAGTAGCGGGAGGGCCCTCCTACGAGCAGCACTTC.

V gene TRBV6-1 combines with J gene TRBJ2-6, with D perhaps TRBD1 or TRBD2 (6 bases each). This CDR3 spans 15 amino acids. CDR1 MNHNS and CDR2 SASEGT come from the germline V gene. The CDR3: CTEGGPISGANVLTF. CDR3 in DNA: TGTACTGAGGGGGGCCCGATCTCTGGGGCCAACGTCCTGACTTTC.

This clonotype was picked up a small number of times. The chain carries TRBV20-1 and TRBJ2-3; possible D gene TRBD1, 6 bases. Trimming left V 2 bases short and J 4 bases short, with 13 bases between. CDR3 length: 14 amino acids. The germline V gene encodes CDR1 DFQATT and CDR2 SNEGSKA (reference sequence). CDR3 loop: CSARLGALADTQYF. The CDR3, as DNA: TGCAGTGCTAGACTGGGGGCATTAGCAGATACGCAGTATTTT.

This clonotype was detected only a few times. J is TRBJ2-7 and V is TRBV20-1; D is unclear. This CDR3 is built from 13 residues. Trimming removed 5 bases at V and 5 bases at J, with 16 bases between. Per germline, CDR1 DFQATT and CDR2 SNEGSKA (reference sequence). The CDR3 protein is CSAGVGRRNEQYF. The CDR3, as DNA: TGCAGTGCTGGGGTAGGAAGGCGTAACGAGCAGTACTTC.

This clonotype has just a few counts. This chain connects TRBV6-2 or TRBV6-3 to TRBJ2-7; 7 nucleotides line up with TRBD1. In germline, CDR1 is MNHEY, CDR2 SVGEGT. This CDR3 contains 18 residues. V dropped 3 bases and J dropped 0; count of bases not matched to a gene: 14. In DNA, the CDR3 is TGTGCCAGCAGTTATAAGAGGGGGCAGGTACACCACTCCTACGAGCAGTACTTC. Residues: CASSYKRGQVHHSYEQYF.

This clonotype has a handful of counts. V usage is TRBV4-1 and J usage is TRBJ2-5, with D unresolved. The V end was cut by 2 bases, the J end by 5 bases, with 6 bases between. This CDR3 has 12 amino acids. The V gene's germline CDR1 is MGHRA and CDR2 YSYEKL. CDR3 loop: CASSQTSETQYF. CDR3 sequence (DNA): TGCGCCAGCAGCCAAACCAGTGAGACCCAGTACTTC.

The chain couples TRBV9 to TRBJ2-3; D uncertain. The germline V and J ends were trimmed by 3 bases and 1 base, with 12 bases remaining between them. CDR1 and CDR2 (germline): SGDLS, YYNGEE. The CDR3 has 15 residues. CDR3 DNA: TGTGCCAGCAGCGCCCTTCAGAGTGGCACAGATACGCAGTATTTT. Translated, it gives CASSALQSGTDTQYF.